This TCR beta chain was sequenced in a study of OX40 agonist ivuxolimab in advanced cancers. At the level of the study: Every 2 weeks, patients got intravenous ivuxolimab at one of six dose levels (0.01-10 mg/kg). Study-level findings and limits: Expanded clones were, on average, more numerous among CD8+ T cells than CD4+. No determination was made of the antigen specificity of the expanded peripheral T cells.

Libraries were prepared by immunoSEQ multiplex PCR; TCRdb keeps only in-frame clonotypes and omits some of them. Among tens of thousands of clones listed, around 88% were seen once. With V trimmed by 4 bases and J by 2 bases, 4 bases remained unmatched. CDR3 length: 14 amino acids. From germline, CDR1 is LNHDA and CDR2 SQIVND (reference sequence). On this clone itself: Its specificity is unknown.

Systemic immunosuppression or a history of autoimmune disease excluded patients. The rearrangement joins TRBV19 to TRBJ2-7, with TRBD1 matching over 8 bases. The source is an adult with an advanced solid tumor such as melanoma, head and neck, liver or kidney cancer. Specimen: CD4+ or CD8+ T cells sorted from blood, collected in a trial of the OX40 agonist ivuxolimab. This chain's CDR3 is CASSRGTGAYEQYF. CDR3 DNA: TGTGCCAGTAGTAGAGGGACAGGAGCCTACGAGCAGTACTTC.